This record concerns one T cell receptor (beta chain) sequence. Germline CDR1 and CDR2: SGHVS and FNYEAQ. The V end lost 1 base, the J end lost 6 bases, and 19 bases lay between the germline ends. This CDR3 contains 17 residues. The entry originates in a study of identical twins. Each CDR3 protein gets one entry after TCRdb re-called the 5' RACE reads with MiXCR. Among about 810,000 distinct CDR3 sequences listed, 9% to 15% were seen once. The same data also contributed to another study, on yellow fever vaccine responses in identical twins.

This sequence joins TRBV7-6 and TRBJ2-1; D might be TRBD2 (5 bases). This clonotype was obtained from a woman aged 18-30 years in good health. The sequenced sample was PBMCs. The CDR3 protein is CASSLVGGGELGNEQFF. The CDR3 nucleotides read TGTGCCAGCAGCTTAGTAGGTGGTGGGGAGCTGGGCAATGAGCAGTTCTTC.